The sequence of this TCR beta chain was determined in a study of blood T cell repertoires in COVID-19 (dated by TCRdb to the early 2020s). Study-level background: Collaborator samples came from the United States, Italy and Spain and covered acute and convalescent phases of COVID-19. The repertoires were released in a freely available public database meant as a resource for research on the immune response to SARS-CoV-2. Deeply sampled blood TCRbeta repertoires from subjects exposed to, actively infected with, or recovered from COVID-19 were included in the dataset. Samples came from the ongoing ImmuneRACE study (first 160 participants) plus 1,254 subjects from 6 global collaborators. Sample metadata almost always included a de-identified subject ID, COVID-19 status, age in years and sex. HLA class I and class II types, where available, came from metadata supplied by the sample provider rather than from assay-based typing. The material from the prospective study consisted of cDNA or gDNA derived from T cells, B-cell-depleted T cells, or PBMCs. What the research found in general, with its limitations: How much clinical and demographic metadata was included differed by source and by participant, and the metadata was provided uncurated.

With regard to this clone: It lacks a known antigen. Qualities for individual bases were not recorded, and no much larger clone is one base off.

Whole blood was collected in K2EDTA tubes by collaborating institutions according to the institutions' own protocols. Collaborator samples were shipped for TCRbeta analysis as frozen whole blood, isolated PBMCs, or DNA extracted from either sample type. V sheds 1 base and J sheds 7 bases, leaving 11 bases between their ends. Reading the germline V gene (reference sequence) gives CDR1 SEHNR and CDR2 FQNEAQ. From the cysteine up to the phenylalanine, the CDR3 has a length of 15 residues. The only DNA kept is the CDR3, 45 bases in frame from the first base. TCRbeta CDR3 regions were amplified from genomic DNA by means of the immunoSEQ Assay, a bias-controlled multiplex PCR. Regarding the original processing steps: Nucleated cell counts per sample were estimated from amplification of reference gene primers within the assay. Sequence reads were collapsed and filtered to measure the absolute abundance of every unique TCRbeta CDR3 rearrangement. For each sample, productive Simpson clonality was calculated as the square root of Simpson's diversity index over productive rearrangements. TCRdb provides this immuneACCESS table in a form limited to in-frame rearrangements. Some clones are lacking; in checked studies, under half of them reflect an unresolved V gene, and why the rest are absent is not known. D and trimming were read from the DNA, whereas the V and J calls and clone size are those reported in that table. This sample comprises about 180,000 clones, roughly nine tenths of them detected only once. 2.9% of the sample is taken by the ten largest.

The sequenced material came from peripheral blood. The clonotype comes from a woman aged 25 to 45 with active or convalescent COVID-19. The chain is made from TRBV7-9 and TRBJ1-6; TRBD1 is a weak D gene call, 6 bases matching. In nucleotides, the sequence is TGTGCCAGCAGCTTAGACAGGGTGAGGAATTCACCCCTCCACTTT. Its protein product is CASSLDRVRNSPLHF.